These T cell receptor beta chains were read from a single sample in a study of PD-L1 blockade in urothelial cancer. Assay used: immunoSEQ multiplex PCR; TCRdb lists only in-frame clones, some missing. Among 30,000 to 40,000 clones listed, over 70% were seen once. The sample was PBMCs, taken around atezolizumab (anti-PD-L1) treatment. Receptors were obtained from a man between 65 and 80 years old with urothelial cancer. CDR3s include the opening cysteine and the closing phenylalanine or tryptophan. A D gene is named only where the DNA matches it firmly. Size values are once, few and many counts, or a class for expanded clones, and some rows have none.

>TRBJ1-1|TRBV29-1|.|.
TGCAGCGTGGGGGGGGCGCGGGGGGACACTGAAGCTTTCTTT
CSVGGARGDTEAFF
>TRBJ1-1|TRBV18|.|.
TGTGCCAGGCGTTCGACAGAGGAAGCTGAAGCTTTCTTT
CARRSTEEAEAFF
>TRBJ1-5|TRBV28|.|TRBD1
TGTGCCAGCAGTTTCCCTGCAGGGGGAGCTAATCAGCCCCAGCATTTT
CASSFPAGGANQPQHF
>TRBJ1-5|TRBV15|medium-sized|.
TGTGCCACCAGCAGAGGACAGGAATGGAATCAGCCCCAGCATTTT
CATSRGQEWNQPQHF
>TRBJ2-7|TRBV28|.|TRBD2
TGTGCCAGCAGTCCGCATTCGGGGGGACTAGCGGGAGTTCAGTACGAGCAGTACTTC
CASSPHSGGLAGVQYEQYF
>TRBJ1-4|TRBV28|.|TRBD1
TGTGCCAGCAGTAGGGACAGTCCGGGGCTCAATGAAAAACTGTTTTTT
CASSRDSPGLNEKLFF
>TRBJ2-2|TRBV4-3|.|.
TGCGCCAGCAGCCAAGATCGGGCCGCGGGGAACACCGGGGAGCTGTTTTTT
CASSQDRAAGNTGELFF
>TRBJ1-2|TRBV5-1|.|.
TGCGCCAGCAGCTGGGCCGTAAACTATGGCTACACCTTC
CASSWAVNYGYTF
>TRBJ2-5|TRBV6-1|.|TRBD1
TGTGCCAGCAGTGTAGGACAGGGCCCATCAGGGACCCAGTACTTC
CASSVGQGPSGTQYF
>TRBJ2-7|TRBV4-3|.|TRBD1
TGCGCCAGCAGCCATCGAGGACAGGGGTCCTACGAGCAGTACTTC
CASSHRGQGSYEQYF
>TRBJ2-5|TRBV5-1|few|.
TGCGCCAGCAGCCAGCGTACTAGCAGTTACCAAGAGACCCAGTACTTC
CASSQRTSSYQETQYF
>TRBJ2-7|TRBV1|.|.
TGCACCAGCAGCCAAGCCCCCCCAGCGGAAGGTCCCTACGAGCAGTACTTC
CTSSQAPPAEGPYEQYF
>TRBJ1-2|TRBV7-2|.|.
TGTGCCAGCAGGGAGAGTAATGGCTACACCTTC
CASRESNGYTF
>TRBJ2-1|TRBV29-1|.|TRBD2
TGCAGCGTTGGGACTAGCCATGAGCAGTTCTTC
CSVGTSHEQFF
>TRBJ2-7|TRBV5-6|.|TRBD2
TGTGCCAGCAGCCCGAGCGGGATATTCTACGAGCAGTACTTC
CASSPSGIFYEQYF
>TRBJ2-3|TRBV7-2|.|TRBD2
TGTGCCAGCAGCTTAGTCCCTAGCGGGGGTCTAACAGATACGCAGTATTTT
CASSLVPSGGLTDTQYF
>TRBJ2-1|TRBV5-6|once|.
TGTGCCAGCAGCTTGGGCGACTCCTACAATGAGCAGTTCTTC
CASSLGDSYNEQFF
>TRBJ2-5|TRBV5-1|once|TRBD2
TGCGCCAGCAGCTTGGTTCCCCTAGCGGGAGGTCAAGAGACCCAGTACTTC
CASSLVPLAGGQETQYF
>TRBJ1-1|TRBV28|.|.
TGTGCCAGCAGTTTATACTCCATGAACACTGAAGCTTTCTTT
CASSLYSMNTEAFF
>TRBJ2-7|TRBV7-9|.|TRBD1
TGTGCCAGCAGCTGGACAGGGGGTTCCTACGAGCAGTACTTC
CASSWTGGSYEQYF
>TRBJ2-5|TRBV18|.|.
TGTGCCAGCCCTCCAGGGGTCTCGGGACGGAAAGAGACCCAGTACTTC
CASPPGVSGRKETQYF
>TRBJ2-3|TRBV6-1|once|TRBD2
TGTGCCAGCAGGCGGGGAGGGCCATCGGATACGCAGTATTTT
CASRRGGPSDTQYF
>TRBJ1-1|TRBV28|.|TRBD1
TGTGCCAGCACCACAGGGGGCGTAGAAGCTTTCTTT
CASTTGGVEAFF
>TRBJ2-1|TRBV4-3|.|TRBD2
TGCGCCAGCAGCCGGACCGGGACTAGGGGCTACAATGAGCAGTTCTTC
CASSRTGTRGYNEQFF
>TRBJ2-1|TRBV5-1|few|TRBD1
TGCGCCAGCAGCTTGGGACAGGGATACAATGAGCAGTTCTTC
CASSLGQGYNEQFF
>TRBJ2-5|TRBV4-1|.|.
TGCGCCAGCAGCCAAGATGGGGCAGGGAAAGAGACCCAGTACTTC
CASSQDGAGKETQYF
>TRBJ1-2|TRBV27|once|.
TGTGCCAGCAGTCCGACAGTTTCCTATGGCTACACCTTC
CASSPTVSYGYTF
>TRBJ1-1|TRBV25-1|.|TRBD1
TGTGCCAGCAGTGTTGGACAGGGAAACACTGAAGCTTTCTTT
CASSVGQGNTEAFF
>TRBJ1-2|TRBV2|.|TRBD1
TGTGCCAGCAGTCTCACAGGGGGCCCGAACTATGGCTACACCTTC
CASSLTGGPNYGYTF
>TRBJ1-2|TRBV30|once|TRBD1
TGTGCCTGGACTTACAGGGGTGGCTACACCTTC
CAWTYRGGYTF
>TRBJ2-7|TRBV5-1|.|TRBD1
TGCGCCAGCAGCTTCATAACAGGGGGCCGCGCCTACGAGCAGTACTTC
CASSFITGGRAYEQYF
>TRBJ2-2|TRBV6-4|.|.
TGTGCCAGCAGTGTTGAGACACACACCGGGGAGCTGTTTTTT
CASSVETHTGELFF
>TRBJ1-2|TRBV5-1|.|.
TGCGCCAGCAGCTTGACGGAGTCTAACTATGGCTACACCTTC
CASSLTESNYGYTF
>TRBJ2-5|TRBV5-4|.|.
TGTGCCAGCAGCCCGGTCGGGGAGACCCAGTACTTC
CASSPVGETQYF
>TRBJ1-1|TRBV5-5|.|TRBD1
TGTGCCAGCAGCGGAACAGGGGGAAAGTTTCGAGCTTTCTTT
CASSGTGGKFRAFF
>TRBJ2-2|TRBV5-1|.|TRBD1
TGCGCCAGCAGCCTGGGGACAGGGGGAAGGAGCACCGGGGAGCTGTTTTTT
CASSLGTGGRSTGELFF
>TRBJ1-2|TRBV2|medium-sized|TRBD1
TGTGCCAGCAGTGGGACAGGCTATGGCTACACCTTC
CASSGTGYGYTF
>TRBJ2-7|TRBV14|.|TRBD1
TGTGCCAGCAGGGGACAGGGAGGGCTCGAGCAGTACTTC
CASRGQGGLEQYF
>TRBJ2-7|TRBV29-1|once|TRBD1
TGCAGCGTGGGCGGACAGGGGGCGCATGAGCAGTACTTC
CSVGGQGAHEQYF
>TRBJ2-1|TRBV28|.|.
TGTGCCAGCAGTTTAGAGCCCAATGAGCAGTTCTTC
CASSLEPNEQFF
>TRBJ2-3|TRBV5-1|.|TRBD2
TGCGCCAGCAGCTTGGACGTGGCTAGCGGGAGGACAGCTACGCAGTATTTT
CASSLDVASGRTATQYF
>TRBJ2-6|TRBV7-8|.|TRBD1
TGTGCCAGCAGCCCTACAGGGGCGGCCGGGGCCAACGTCCTGACTTTC
CASSPTGAAGANVLTF
>TRBJ2-5|TRBV11-3|.|TRBD1
TGTGCCAGCAGCCACCGGGCAGGGGGTTCGGAGACCCAGTACTTC
CASSHRAGGSETQYF
>TRBJ2-2|TRBV6-5|.|TRBD2
TGTGCCAGCAGTTACTGGGCGGGGGGAGATACCGGGGAGCTGTTTTTT
CASSYWAGGDTGELFF
>TRBJ1-4|TRBV19|.|.
TGTGCCAGTAGTATTGGGCAGGGCCGGAATGAAAAACTGTTTTTT
CASSIGQGRNEKLFF
>TRBJ2-3|TRBV4-3|.|TRBD2
TGCGCCAGCAGCCAAGGGAGTGGGCTAGCGGGCCCAGATACGCAGTATTTT
CASSQGSGLAGPDTQYF
>TRBJ1-4|TRBV27|.|.
TGTGCCAGCAGTCGAGGGACTAATGAAAAACTGTTTTTT
CASSRGTNEKLFF
>TRBJ1-6|TRBV5-5|.|.
TGTGCCAGCGACCCCGCCGGGTCCTATAATTCACCCCTCCACTTT
CASDPAGSYNSPLHF
>TRBJ2-4|TRBV6-1|.|.
TGTGCCAGCAGTGAAAGGCCTCGAGACTTAGCCAAAAACATTCAGTACTTC
CASSERPRDLAKNIQYF
>TRBJ1-5|TRBV9|.|.
TGTGCCAGCAGCGTAGGAATAGGGGGATATCAGCCCCAGCATTTT
CASSVGIGGYQPQHF
>TRBJ2-2|TRBV7-2|once|TRBD2
TGTGCCAGCAGCTTAGCGGCGGGGGGGCCGTCAGGGGAGCTGTTTTTT
CASSLAAGGPSGELFF
>TRBJ2-1|TRBV5-1|few|.
TGCGCCAGCAGCTCGGTTGGCGAGGGTGGCAATGAGCAGTTCTTC
CASSSVGEGGNEQFF
>TRBJ2-7|TRBV7-2|once|.
TGTGCCAGCAGCTTAGATGGCCCCGAGCAGTACTTC
CASSLDGPEQYF
>TRBJ2-1|TRBV21-1|.|.
TGTGCCAGCACCAAAAAGGGACAGGGCGGCAATGAGCAGTTCTTC
CASTKKGQGGNEQFF